The clone carrying this T cell receptor (beta chain) has at least ten counts. The data are from a study of T cells after yellow fever vaccination. The wider study: It was SMART-Seq v4 Ultra Low Input that prepared the fractions with low cell numbers.

Trimming took off 7 bases at V and 4 bases at J, with 11 bases between the two ends. The CDR3 has 13 residues. Germline-derived CDR1 and CDR2 are LNHDA and SQIVND (reference sequence). TCRdb fed the 5' RACE reads into MiXCR, producing one record per CDR3 protein. The sample lists more than 55,000 distinct CDR3 sequences; 6.5% to 8% were seen once. Sequencing used CD8+ T cells sorted from PBMCs, obtained 15 days after the yellow fever booster vaccination. The sequence was collected from a man in his thirties or forties who received the YFV17D yellow fever vaccine. The chain is built from TRBV19 and TRBJ1-5; the D gene is possibly TRBD1 (6 bases). CDR3: CASTGGGNQPQHF. CDR3 nucleotide sequence: TGTGCCAGTACCGGGGGCGGGAATCAGCCCCAGCATTTT.